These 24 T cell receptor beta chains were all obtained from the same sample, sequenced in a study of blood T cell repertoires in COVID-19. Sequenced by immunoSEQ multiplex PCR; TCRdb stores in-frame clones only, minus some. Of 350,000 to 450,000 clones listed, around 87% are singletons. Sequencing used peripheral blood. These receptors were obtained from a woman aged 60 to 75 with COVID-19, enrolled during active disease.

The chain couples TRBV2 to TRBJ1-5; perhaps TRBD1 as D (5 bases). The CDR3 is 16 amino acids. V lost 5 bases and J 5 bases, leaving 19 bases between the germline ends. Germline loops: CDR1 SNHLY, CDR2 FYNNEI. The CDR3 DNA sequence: TGTGCCAGCAGTACTGGGGGGTTGTCAGTAGATCAGCCCCAGCATTTT. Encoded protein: CASSTGGLSVDQPQHF.

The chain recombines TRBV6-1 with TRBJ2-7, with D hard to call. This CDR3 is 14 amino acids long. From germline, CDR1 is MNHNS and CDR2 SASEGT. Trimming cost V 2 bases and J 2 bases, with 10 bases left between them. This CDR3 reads CASSEQPGAYEQYF. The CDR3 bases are TGTGCCAGCAGTGAACAACCGGGTGCCTACGAGCAGTACTTC.

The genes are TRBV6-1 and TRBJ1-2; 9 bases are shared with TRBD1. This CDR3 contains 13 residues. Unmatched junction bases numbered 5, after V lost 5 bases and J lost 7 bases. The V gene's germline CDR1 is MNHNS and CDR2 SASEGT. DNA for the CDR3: TGTGCCAGCAGTCAACAGGGGGCGCGTGGCTACACCTTC. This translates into CASSQQGARGYTF.

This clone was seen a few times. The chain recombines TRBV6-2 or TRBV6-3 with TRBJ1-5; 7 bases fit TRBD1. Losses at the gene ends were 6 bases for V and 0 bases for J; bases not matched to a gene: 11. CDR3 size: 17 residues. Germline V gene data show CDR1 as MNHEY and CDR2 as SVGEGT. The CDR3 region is CASSQGQDNVSNQPQHF. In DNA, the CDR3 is TGTGCCAGCAGCCAAGGACAGGACAACGTTAGCAATCAGCCCCAGCATTTT.

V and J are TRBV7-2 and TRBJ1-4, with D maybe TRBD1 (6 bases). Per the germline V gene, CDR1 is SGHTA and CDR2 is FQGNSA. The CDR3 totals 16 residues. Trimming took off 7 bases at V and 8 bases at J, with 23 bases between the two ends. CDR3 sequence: CASTLAGAGEWEKLFF. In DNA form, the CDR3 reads TGTGCCAGCACCCTAGCGGGGGCCGGCGAGTGGGAAAAACTGTTTTTT.

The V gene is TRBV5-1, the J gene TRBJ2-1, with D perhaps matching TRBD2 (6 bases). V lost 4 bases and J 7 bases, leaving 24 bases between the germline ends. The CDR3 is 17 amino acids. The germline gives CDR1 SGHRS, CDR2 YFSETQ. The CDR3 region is CASSPFEWRVGSNEQFF. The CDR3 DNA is TGCGCCAGCAGCCCGTTCGAATGGAGGGTAGGATCGAATGAGCAGTTCTTC.

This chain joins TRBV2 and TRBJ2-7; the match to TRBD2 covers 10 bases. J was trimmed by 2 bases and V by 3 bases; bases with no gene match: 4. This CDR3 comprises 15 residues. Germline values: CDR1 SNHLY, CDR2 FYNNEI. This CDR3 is CASSENLAGAYEQYF. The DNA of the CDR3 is TGTGCCAGCAGTGAGAATCTAGCGGGAGCCTACGAGCAGTACTTC.

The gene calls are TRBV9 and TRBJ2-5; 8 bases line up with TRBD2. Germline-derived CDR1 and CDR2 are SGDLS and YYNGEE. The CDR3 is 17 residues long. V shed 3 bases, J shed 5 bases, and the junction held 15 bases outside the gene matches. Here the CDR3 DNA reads TGTGCCAGCAGCGAGACCCTCGTGACGGGGGGGCGGGAGACCCAGTACTTC. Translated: CASSETLVTGGRETQYF.

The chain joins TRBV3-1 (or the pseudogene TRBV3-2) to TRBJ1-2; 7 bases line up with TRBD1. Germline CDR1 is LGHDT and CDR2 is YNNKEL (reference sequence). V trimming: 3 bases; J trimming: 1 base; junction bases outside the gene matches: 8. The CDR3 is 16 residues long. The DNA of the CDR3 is TGTGCCAGCAGCCACCGGGACAGAGCAGATAACTATGGCTACACCTTC. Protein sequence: CASSHRDRADNYGYTF.

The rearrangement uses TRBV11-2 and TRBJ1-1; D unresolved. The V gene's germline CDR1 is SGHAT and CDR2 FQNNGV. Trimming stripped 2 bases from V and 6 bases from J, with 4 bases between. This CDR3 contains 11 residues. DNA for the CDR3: TGTGCCAGCAGCTTACACTCTGAAGCTTTCTTT. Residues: CASSLHSEAFF. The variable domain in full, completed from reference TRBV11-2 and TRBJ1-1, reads EAGVAQSPRYKIIEKRQSVAFWCNPISGHATLYWYQQILGQGPKLLIQFQNNGVVDDSQLPKDRFSAERLKGVDSTLKIQPAKLEDSAVYLCASSLHSEAFFGQGTRLTVV.

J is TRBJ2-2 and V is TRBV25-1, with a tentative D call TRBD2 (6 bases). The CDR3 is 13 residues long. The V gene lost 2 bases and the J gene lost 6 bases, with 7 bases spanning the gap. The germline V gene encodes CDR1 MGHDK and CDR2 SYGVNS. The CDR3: CASSEPGAGELFF. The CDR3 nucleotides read TGTGCCAGCAGTGAACCGGGGGCCGGGGAGCTGTTTTTT.

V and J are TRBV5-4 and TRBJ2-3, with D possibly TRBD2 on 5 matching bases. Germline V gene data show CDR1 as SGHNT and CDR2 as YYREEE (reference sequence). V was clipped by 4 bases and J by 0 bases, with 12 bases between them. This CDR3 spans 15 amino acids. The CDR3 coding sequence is TGTGCCAGCAGCCGAGGACTTACTAGCACAGATACGCAGTATTTT. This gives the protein CASSRGLTSTDTQYF.

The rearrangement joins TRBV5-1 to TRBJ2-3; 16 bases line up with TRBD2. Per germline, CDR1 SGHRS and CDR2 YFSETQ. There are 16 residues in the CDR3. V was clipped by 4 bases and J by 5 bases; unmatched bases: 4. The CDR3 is CASSVGTSGGVDTQYF. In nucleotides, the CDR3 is TGCGCCAGCAGCGTTGGGACTAGCGGGGGGGTAGATACGCAGTATTTT.

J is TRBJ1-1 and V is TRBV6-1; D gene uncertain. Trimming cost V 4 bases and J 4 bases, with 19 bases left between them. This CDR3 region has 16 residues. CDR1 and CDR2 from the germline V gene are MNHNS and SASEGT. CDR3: CASSVSRPNRGTEAFF. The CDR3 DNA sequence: TGTGCCAGCAGTGTTTCACGGCCTAACCGGGGCACTGAAGCTTTCTTT.

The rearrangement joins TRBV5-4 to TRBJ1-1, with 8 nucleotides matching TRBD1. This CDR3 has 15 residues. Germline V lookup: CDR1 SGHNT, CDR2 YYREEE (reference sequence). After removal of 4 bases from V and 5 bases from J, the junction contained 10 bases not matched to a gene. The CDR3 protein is CASSPRTGGGTEAFF. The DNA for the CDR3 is TGTGCCAGCAGCCCCCGAACAGGGGGTGGTACTGAAGCTTTCTTT. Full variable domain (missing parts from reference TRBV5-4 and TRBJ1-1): ETGVTQSPTHLIKTRGQQVTLRCSSQSGHNTVSWYQQALGQGPQFIFQYYREEENGRGNFPPRFSGLQFPNYSSELNVNALELDDSALYLCASSPRTGGGTEAFFGQGTRLTVV.

The chain's CDR3 is CASSHRGTETQYF. CDR3 DNA: TGTGCCAGTAGCCACAGGGGGACAGAGACCCAGTACTTC. J is TRBJ2-5 and V is TRBV19; 8 bases match TRBD1. The CDR3 extends over 13 amino acids. CDR1 is LNHDA and CDR2 is SQIVND in the germline V gene (reference sequence). After removal of 6 bases from V and 4 bases from J, the junction contained 4 bases not matched to a gene. The complete variable domain, with remaining parts taken from reference TRBV19 and TRBJ2-5, reads DGGITQSPKYLFRKEGQNVTLSCEQNLNHDAMYWYRQDPGQGLRLIYYSQIVNDFQKGDIAEGYSVSREKKESFPLTVTSAQKNPTAFYLCASSHRGTETQYFGPGTRLLVL.

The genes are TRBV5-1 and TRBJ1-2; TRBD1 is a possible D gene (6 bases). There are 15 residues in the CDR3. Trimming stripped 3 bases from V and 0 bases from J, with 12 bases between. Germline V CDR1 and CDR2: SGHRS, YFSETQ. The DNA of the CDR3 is TGCGCCAGCAGCTGGGACACCCGTACTAACTATGGCTACACCTTC. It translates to CASSWDTRTNYGYTF.

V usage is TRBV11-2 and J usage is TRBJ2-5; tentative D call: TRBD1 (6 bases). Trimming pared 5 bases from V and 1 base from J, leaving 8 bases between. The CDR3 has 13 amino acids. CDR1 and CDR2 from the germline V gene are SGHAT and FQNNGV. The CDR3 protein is CASSGGLQETQYF. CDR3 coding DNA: TGTGCCAGCAGCGGGGGCCTCCAAGAGACCCAGTACTTC.

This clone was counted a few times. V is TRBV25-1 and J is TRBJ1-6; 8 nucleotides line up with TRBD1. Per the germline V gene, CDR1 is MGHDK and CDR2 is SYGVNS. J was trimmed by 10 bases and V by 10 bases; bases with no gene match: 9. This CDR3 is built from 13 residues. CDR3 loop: CATSGTGGSPLHF. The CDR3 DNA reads TGTGCCACCTCCGGGACAGGCGGATCACCCCTCCACTTT.

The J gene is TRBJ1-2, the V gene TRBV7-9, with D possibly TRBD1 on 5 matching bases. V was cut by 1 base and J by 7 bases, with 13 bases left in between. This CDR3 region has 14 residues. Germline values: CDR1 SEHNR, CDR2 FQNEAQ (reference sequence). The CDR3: CASSLEQTAGGYTF. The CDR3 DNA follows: TGTGCCAGCAGCTTAGAGCAGACAGCTGGTGGCTACACCTTC.

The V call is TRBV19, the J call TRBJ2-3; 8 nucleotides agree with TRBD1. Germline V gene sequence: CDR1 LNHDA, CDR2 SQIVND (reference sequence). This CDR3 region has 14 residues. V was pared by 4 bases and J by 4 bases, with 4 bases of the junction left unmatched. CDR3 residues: CASSTQGAADTQYF. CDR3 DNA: TGTGCCAGTAGTACCCAGGGGGCCGCAGATACGCAGTATTTT.

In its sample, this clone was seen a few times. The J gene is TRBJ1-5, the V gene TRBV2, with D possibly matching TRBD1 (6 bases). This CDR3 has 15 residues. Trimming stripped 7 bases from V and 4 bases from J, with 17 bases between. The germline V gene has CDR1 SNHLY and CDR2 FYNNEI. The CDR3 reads CASNLQGLVNQPQHF. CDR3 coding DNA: TGTGCCAGCAATCTACAGGGTCTGGTGAATCAGCCCCAGCATTTT.

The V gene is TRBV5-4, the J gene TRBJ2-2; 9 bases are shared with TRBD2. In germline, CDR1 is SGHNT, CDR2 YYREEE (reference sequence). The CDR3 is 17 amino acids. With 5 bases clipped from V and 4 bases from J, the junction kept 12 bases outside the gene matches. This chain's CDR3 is CASSSNRAGGPTGELFF. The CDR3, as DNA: TGTGCCAGCAGTTCTAACCGGGCGGGGGGGCCCACCGGGGAGCTGTTTTTT.

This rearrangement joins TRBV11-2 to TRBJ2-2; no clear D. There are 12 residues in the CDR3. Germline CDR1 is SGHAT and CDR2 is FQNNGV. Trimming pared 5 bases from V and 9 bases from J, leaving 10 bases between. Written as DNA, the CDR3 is TGTGCCAGCAGCCCCTCGTTGTGGGAGCTGTTTTTT. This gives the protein CASSPSLWELFF.